This TCR beta chain was retrieved from a study of blood T cell repertoires in COVID-19. Study-level information: COVID-19 samples from acute and convalescent phases originated in the United States, Italy and Spain. From T cells, B-cell-depleted T cells, or PBMCs came the material, which was cDNA or gDNA.

This clone appeared once. Original processing notes: The authors estimated nucleated cell counts from reference gene primer amplification. Profiling relied on immunoSEQ multiplex PCR, and the TCRdb table lists in-frame clones only, not all of them. The DNA was the basis for D and trimming; V, J and clone size are from that table. Of under 120,000 clones listed, 70% to 90% were seen once; the top ten hold 2.1%. V was trimmed by 1 base and J by 6 bases, leaving 13 bases between them. The CDR3 is made up of 15 amino acids. Germline-derived CDR1 and CDR2 are MNHEY and SVGAGI. This sequence originates from a human donor in a cohort sampled during active COVID-19. The source material was peripheral blood. The genes are TRBV6-5 and TRBJ2-1, with no clear D. The CDR3 DNA reads as TGTGCCAGCAGTTACTTCCTCGGTAGTGGCAATGAGCAGTTCTTC. Its translation: CASSYFLGSGNEQFF.